This T cell receptor beta chain was observed in a study of T cells in Graves' hyperthyroidism and ophthalmopathy. For the study at large: Before any treatment, at initial diagnosis, peripheral blood was collected. Findings and limits, study-wide: Model-based prediction identified ophthalmopathy a median around 6.5 months prior to its onset. Using 13 V-J features, a model discriminated ophthalmopathy from stable hyperthyroidism.

There are 14 residues in the CDR3. Per the germline V gene, CDR1 is SQVTM and CDR2 is ANQGSEA. With V trimmed by 5 bases and J by 2 bases, 7 bases remained unmatched. As for this clonotype: The antigen is undetermined.

Newly diagnosed hyperthyroidism, duration under 2 months, in patients aged 18 to 65. From RNA transcripts, TCR beta CDR3 regions were amplified. First-round RT-PCR of the TCR CDR3 relied on the HTBI primer set. A single record per CDR3 protein comes from TCRdb applying MiXCR to the multiplex PCR reads. Seen here are fewer than 250,000 distinct CDR3 sequences, roughly 18% observed once, and the top ten hold under 65%. The receptor was derived from a man in his fifties or sixties with Graves' hyperthyroidism. Sequencing used blood. The chain recombines TRBV29-1 with TRBJ2-7, with 9 bases that match TRBD1. In nucleotides, the CDR3 is TGCAGCGTTTGGCCCGGGACAGGGACCTACGAGCAGTACTTC. The encoded protein is CSVWPGTGTYEQYF.